This T cell receptor beta chain was sequenced during a study of metastatic and nonmetastatic thyroid tumors. About the study: Comparative analysis of repertoires was undertaken across blood and tumor or nodule tissue obtained from malignant and benign thyroid patients. Study observations and caveats: Reportedly, malignant thyroid tumors had significantly higher TCR beta diversity than benign nodules, in blood and tumor.

A note on this clone: Its specificity is not known.

Germline lookup yields CDR1 MNHNS and CDR2 SASEGT. The CDR3 extends over 16 amino acids. Trimming took off 4 bases at V and 5 bases at J, with 20 bases between the two ends. Original processing notes: The study took CDR3 differences across clinicopathological groups and made a distant-metastasis classifier for papillary thyroid cancer from them. TCRdb called clones again from the PCR reads with MiXCR. The V and J calls reflect TCRdb's pipeline rather than the authors' work. Seen here are approximately 69,000 clones, 11% to 15% observed once, and the top ten hold approximately 7%. There were no patients who had received any treatment before thyroid surgery.

Specimen: blood. The sequence was collected from a male donor with papillary thyroid cancer or a benign thyroid nodule (not recorded which). Some clones in this sample may be carry-over from other donors' samples. V is TRBV6-1 and J is TRBJ1-2, with D tentatively TRBD1 (5 bases). CDR3 amino acids: CASSGWRGEPLYGYTF. CDR3 nucleotide sequence: TGTGCCAGCAGTGGGTGGAGGGGAGAACCATTGTATGGCTACACCTTC.